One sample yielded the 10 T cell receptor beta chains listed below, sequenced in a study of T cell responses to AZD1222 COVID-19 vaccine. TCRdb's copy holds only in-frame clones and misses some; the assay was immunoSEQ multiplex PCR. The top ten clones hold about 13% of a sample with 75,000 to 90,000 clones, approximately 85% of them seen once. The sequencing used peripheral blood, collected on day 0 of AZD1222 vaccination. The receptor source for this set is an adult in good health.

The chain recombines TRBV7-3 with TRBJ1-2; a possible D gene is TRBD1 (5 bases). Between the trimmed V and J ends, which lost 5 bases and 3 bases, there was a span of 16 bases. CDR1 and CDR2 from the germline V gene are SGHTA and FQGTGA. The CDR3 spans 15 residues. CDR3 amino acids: CASSPVGGGDYGYTF. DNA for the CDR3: TGTGCCAGCAGCCCGGTGGGAGGAGGGGACTATGGCTACACCTTC.

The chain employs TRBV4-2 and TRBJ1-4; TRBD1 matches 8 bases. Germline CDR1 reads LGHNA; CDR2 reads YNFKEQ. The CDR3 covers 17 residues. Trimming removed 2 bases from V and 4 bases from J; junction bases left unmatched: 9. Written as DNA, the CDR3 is TGTGCCAGCAGCCAACCCGAAGGACAGGGAAATAATGAAAAACTGTTTTTT. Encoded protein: CASSQPEGQGNNEKLFF.

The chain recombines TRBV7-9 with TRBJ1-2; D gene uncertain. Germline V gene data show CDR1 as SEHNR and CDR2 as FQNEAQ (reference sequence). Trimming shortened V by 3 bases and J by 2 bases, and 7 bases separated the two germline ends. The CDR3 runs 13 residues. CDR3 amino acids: CASSFDSNYGYTF. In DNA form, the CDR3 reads TGTGCCAGCAGCTTCGATTCCAACTATGGCTACACCTTC.

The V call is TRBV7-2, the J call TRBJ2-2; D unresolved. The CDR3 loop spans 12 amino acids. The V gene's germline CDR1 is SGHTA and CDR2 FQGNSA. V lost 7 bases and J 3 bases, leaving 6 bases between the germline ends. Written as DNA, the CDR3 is TGTGCCAGCAACACTGACACCGGGGAGCTGTTTTTT. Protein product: CASNTDTGELFF.

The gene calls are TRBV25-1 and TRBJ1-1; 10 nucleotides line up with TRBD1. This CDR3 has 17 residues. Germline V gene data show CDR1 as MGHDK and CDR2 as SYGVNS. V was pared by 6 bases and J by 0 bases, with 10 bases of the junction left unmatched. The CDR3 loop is CASRTDRGQFLNTEAFF. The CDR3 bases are TGTGCCAGCAGGACCGACAGGGGGCAATTCTTGAACACTGAAGCTTTCTTT.

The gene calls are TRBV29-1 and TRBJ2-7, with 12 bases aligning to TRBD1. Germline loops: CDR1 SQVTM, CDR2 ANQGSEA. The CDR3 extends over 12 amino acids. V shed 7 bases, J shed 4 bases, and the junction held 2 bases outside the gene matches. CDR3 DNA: TGCAGCGGGGGACAGGGGGCGTACGAGCAGTACTTC. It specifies CSGGQGAYEQYF.

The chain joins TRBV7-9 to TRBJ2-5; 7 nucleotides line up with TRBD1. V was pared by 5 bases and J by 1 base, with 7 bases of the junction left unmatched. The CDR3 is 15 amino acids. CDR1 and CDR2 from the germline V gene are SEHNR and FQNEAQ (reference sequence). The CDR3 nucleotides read TGTGCCAGCAGCGAGGGGGCAGGGGTCCAAGAGACCCAGTACTTC. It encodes CASSEGAGVQETQYF.

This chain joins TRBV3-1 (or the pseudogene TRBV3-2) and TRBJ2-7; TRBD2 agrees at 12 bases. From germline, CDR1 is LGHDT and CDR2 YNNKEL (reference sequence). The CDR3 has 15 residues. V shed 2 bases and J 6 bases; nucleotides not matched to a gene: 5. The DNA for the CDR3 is TGTGCCAGCAGCCAAACTAGCGGGGGGCCCCGCGAGCAGTACTTC. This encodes CASSQTSGGPREQYF.

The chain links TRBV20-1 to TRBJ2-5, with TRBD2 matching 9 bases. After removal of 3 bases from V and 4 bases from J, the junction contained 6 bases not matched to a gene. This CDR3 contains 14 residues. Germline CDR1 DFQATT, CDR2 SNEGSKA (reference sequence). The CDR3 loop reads CSASLRGGLETQYF. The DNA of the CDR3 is TGCAGTGCTAGTTTGCGGGGGGGCCTAGAGACCCAGTACTTC.

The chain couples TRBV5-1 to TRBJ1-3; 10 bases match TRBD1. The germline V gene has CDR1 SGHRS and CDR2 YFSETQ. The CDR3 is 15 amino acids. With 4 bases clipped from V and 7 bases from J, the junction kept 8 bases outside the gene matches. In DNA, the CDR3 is TGCGCCAGCAGCCAACAGGGACAGGGGAGCAACACCATATATTTT. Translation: CASSQQGQGSNTIYF.